Included here is one T cell receptor beta chain sequence, with context. The sample is drawn from a study of shared clonotypes between healthy human individuals. Authors' methods: ImmunoSEQ output held junction-only sequences without quality scores, so filtering differed. Assay: immunoSEQ multiplex PCR; the TCRdb copy retains only in-frame clones and omits some. The V and J calls and clone size come from that table; D and trimming were worked out from the DNA. The sample records about a million clones, about 70% being singletons. Germline values: CDR1 SGHAT, CDR2 FQNNGV. The CDR3 consists of 14 residues. Trimming at V came to 5 bases and at J to 3 bases, leaving 7 bases not matched to a gene.

The sequence was collected from a man aged 18 to 35 in good health. Material for sequencing was memory CD4+ T cells sorted from blood. Subset noted: CD45RA-negative fraction. The chain employs TRBV11-2 and TRBJ2-7, with 7 positions matching TRBD2. In DNA form, the CDR3 reads TGTGCCAGCAGCCTCAGGGAGGGAGGCTACGAGCAGTACTTC. Translated: CASSLREGGYEQYF.